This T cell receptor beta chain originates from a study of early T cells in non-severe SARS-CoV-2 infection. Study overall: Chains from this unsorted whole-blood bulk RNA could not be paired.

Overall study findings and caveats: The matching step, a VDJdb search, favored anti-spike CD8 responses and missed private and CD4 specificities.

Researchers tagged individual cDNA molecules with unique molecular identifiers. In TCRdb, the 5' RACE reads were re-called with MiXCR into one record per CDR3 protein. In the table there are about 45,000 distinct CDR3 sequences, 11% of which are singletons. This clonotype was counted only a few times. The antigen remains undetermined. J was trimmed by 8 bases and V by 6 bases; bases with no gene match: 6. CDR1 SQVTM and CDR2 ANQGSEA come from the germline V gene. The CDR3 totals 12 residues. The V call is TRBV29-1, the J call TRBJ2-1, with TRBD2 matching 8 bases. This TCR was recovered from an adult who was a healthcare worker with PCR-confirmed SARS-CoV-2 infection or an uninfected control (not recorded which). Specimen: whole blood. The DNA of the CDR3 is TGCAGCGTGGGACTAGTCCCTCATGAGCAGTTCTTC. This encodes CSVGLVPHEQFF.